This section outlines one T cell receptor (beta chain) sequence together with its context. The antigen is unknown. Per germline, CDR1 SGHKS and CDR2 YYEKEE (reference sequence). V lost 0 bases to trimming and J lost 3 bases; unmatched junction nucleotides: 9. This CDR3 contains 18 residues. This record comes from a study of Ad26.COV2.S vaccination and SARS-CoV-2 variants. Study conclusions and caveats: Post-vaccination breadth of spike-specific CD8+ and CD4+ T cell responses was reportedly substantial.

Regarding treatment: some 19 received Ad26.COV2.S at low or high dose, single or two shots; roughly five received placebo; per-sample allocation not given. Day 63 after the first vaccine or placebo injection was the time point for sampling. Sequenced by immunoSEQ multiplex PCR; TCRdb stores in-frame clones only, minus some. The sample lists about 410,000 clones; around nine tenths were seen once. The source is a person between 18 and 59 years old who received the Ad26.COV2.S COVID-19 vaccine or a placebo. This chain uses TRBV5-5 with TRBJ1-6; 7 bases are shared with TRBD1. Sequenced material: peripheral blood, taken in a trial of Ad26.COV2.S vaccine versus placebo. CDR3 DNA sequence: TGTGCCAGCAGCTTGGCTTCCCAGGGGGTATACTATAATTCACCCCTCCACTTT. Translation: CASSLASQGVYYNSPLHF. The complete variable domain, with remaining parts taken from reference TRBV5-5 and TRBJ1-6, reads DAGVTQSPTHLIKTRGQQVTLRCSPISGHKSVSWYQQVLGQGPQFIFQYYEKEERGRGNFPDRFSARQFPNYSSELNVNALLLGDSALYLCASSLASQGVYYNSPLHFGNGTRLTVT.